The clone carrying this TCR beta chain was detected only once. Its target is unknown. Trimming removed 8 bases from V and 9 bases from J, with 17 bases in between. CDR1 SNHLY and CDR2 FYNNEI come from the germline V gene. The CDR3 totals 13 residues. The data originate from a study of cytomegalovirus exposure and HLA in healthy donors. Findings of the study overall: HLA-A and HLA-B allele assignments for most subjects were reportedly predicted accurately using TCR beta sequences.

This PCR relied on a set of 60 Vbeta primers and 13 Jbeta primers. Sequencing was performed with immunoSEQ multiplex PCR; in TCRdb, only in-frame clones are kept and a portion is missing. The sample carries some 130,000 clones, approximately 89% recorded once. Sample: PBMCs. The sequence derives from a woman under 40 in good health and CMV-seropositive. The V and J genes are TRBV2 and TRBJ2-1; a possible D gene is TRBD1 (6 bases). CDR3 sequence reads: CASGLQGLAEQFF. CDR3 in DNA: TGTGCCAGCGGCCTACAGGGTTTGGCTGAGCAGTTCTTC.